This TCR beta chain was sequenced for a study of blood T cell repertoires in COVID-19. Study summary: Both acute and convalescent COVID-19 samples were obtained from the United States, Italy and Spain.

Original handling: The authors estimated nucleated cell counts from reference gene primer amplification. Assay: immunoSEQ multiplex PCR; the TCRdb copy retains only in-frame clones and omits some. The V and J calls and clone size come from that table; D and trimming were worked out from the DNA. The table has 130,000 to 150,000 clones, approximately 92% seen once. Patients in Seattle were enrolled during active infection, then followed longitudinally. This clone showed up just once. This clonotype was obtained from a young man with COVID-19, enrolled during active disease. Input material: peripheral blood.

DNA for the CDR3: TGCGCCAGCAGCTGGGACGGGGGGTTAGAGACCCAGTACTTC. Translation: CASSWDGGLETQYF. This chain joins TRBV5-1 and TRBJ2-5; TRBD2 agrees at 7 bases. CDR1 and CDR2 from the germline V gene are SGHRS and YFSETQ. J lost 4 bases, V lost 3 bases, and 6 bases had no gene match. The CDR3 loop spans 14 amino acids.